A single sample gave rise to the 23 T cell receptor beta chains below, sequenced in a study of a mutant IDH1 vaccine in newly diagnosed glioma. Antigens of these TCRs are unknown. Produced via immunoSEQ multiplex PCR; TCRdb's table is partial and in-frame only. The top ten clones hold around 2.8% of a sample with roughly 40,000 clones, roughly 92% of them seen once. Time point described: week 5, during vaccination. The investigators gave 300 ug of mutant IDH1 20-mer peptide in each vaccine dose, together with topical imiquimod. The source was PBMCs, collected from a glioma patient whose treatment included an IDH1 peptide vaccine. The receptors stem from a man between 45 and 60 years old with glioma.

This chain joins TRBV5-1 and TRBJ1-1; D not resolved. The CDR3 extends over 14 amino acids. Trimming cost V 3 bases and J 0 bases, with 9 bases left between them. Germline V gene data show CDR1 as SGHRS and CDR2 as YFSETQ. CDR3 bases: TGCGCCAGCAGCTGGGGTAGGGTGAACACTGAAGCTTTCTTT. Its translation is CASSWGRVNTEAFF.

The V call is TRBV29-1, the J call TRBJ2-1; a possible D gene is TRBD1 (5 bases). V lost 2 bases to trimming and J lost 5 bases, with 16 bases between them. CDR1 and CDR2 from the germline V gene are SQVTM and ANQGSEA. The CDR3 runs 15 residues. CDR3 sequence reads: CSVESWQGKDNEQFF. The CDR3 DNA reads TGCAGCGTTGAATCTTGGCAGGGCAAGGACAATGAGCAGTTCTTC.

The chain combines TRBV14 with TRBJ2-3, with TRBD1 identical over 8 bases. The CDR3 sequence is 18 residues long. Trimming cost V 4 bases and J 0 bases; bases outside gene matches: 12. Germline V lookup: CDR1 SGHDN, CDR2 FVKESK. CDR3 loop: CASSRGQVFGGSTDTQYF. The CDR3 nucleotides are TGTGCCAGCAGCCGGGGACAGGTCTTCGGAGGTAGCACAGATACGCAGTATTTT.

This sequence joins TRBV30 and TRBJ2-7, with TRBD2 matching over 12 bases. Germline V lookup: CDR1 GTSNPN, CDR2 SVGIG (reference sequence). V trimming: 3 bases; J trimming: 7 bases; junction bases outside the gene matches: 4. The CDR3 sequence is 13 residues long. CDR3 region: CAWRTSGRDEQYF. For the CDR3, the DNA is TGTGCCTGGAGGACTAGCGGGAGAGATGAGCAGTACTTC.

The chain combines TRBV5-8 with TRBJ2-5; D ambiguous. The CDR3 extends over 13 amino acids. The ends were cut back, 2 bases at V and 4 bases at J, with 9 bases in the middle. Germline CDR1 SGHTS, CDR2 YDEGEE. The CDR3, as DNA: TGTGCCAGCAGCTTCGTCACGTCAGAGACCCAGTACTTC. Its translation: CASSFVTSETQYF. The full variable domain, with the rest looked up from reference TRBV5-8 and TRBJ2-5, is EAGVTQSPTHLIKTRGQQATLRCSPISGHTSVYWYQQALGLGLQFLLWYDEGEERNRGNFPPRFSGRQFPNYSSELNVNALELEDSALYLCASSFVTSETQYFGPGTRLLVL.

CDR3 in amino acids: CASSIEDSTDTQYF. The CDR3 DNA follows: TGTGCCAGTAGTATAGAGGACAGCACAGATACGCAGTATTTT. V usage is TRBV19 and J usage is TRBJ2-3; D ambiguous. Trimming cost V 0 bases and J 0 bases, with 4 bases left between them. The CDR3 spans 14 residues. Germline assignment: CDR1 LNHDA and CDR2 SQIVND (reference sequence).

V and J are TRBV2 and TRBJ2-7, with D possibly TRBD1 on 5 matching bases. The length of the CDR3 is 15 residues. Germline loops: CDR1 SNHLY, CDR2 FYNNEI. The V and J ends lost 7 bases and 0 bases respectively, with 16 bases between them. CDR3 in DNA: TGTGCCAGCACGTTCGGGTCAGGGTTCTCCTACGAGCAGTACTTC. Translation: CASTFGSGFSYEQYF. Drawing the rest from reference TRBV2 and TRBJ2-7, the complete variable domain is EPEVTQTPSHQVTQMGQEVILRCVPISNHLYFYWYRQILGQKVEFLVSFYNNEISEKSEIFDDQFSVERPDGSNFTLKIRSTKLEDSAMYFCASTFGSGFSYEQYFGPGTRLTVT.

The V gene is TRBV7-9, the J gene TRBJ1-1; possibly TRBD1 for D (6 bases). The CDR3 covers 14 residues. The germline V gene encodes CDR1 SEHNR and CDR2 FQNEAQ (reference sequence). V was trimmed by 5 bases and J by 1 base, leaving 11 bases between them. This CDR3 is CASSRGTSNTEAFF. The CDR3 DNA sequence: TGTGCCAGCAGCCGTGGGACATCGAACACTGAAGCTTTCTTT.

The rearrangement joins TRBV5-1 to TRBJ1-1, with TRBD1 matching 10 bases. The germline V gene has CDR1 SGHRS and CDR2 YFSETQ. There are 18 residues in the CDR3. Trimming at V came to 7 bases and at J to 2 bases, leaving 17 bases not matched to a gene. This chain's CDR3 is CASETLPGTGARNTEAFF. In DNA, the CDR3 is TGCGCCAGCGAAACCCTCCCCGGGACAGGGGCTCGAAACACTGAAGCTTTCTTT.

The chain is built from TRBV15 and TRBJ2-7; 8 bases agree with TRBD2. The CDR3 runs 15 residues. Germline V CDR1 and CDR2: LNHNV, YYDKDF (reference sequence). J lost 5 bases, V lost 1 base, and 7 bases had no gene match. CDR3 sequence reads: CATSRVQREFDEQYF. CDR3 nucleotide sequence: TGTGCCACCAGCAGAGTCCAGCGGGAGTTCGACGAGCAGTACTTC.

V usage is TRBV5-4 and J usage is TRBJ2-5; TRBD1 might be the D (5 bases). The end of the DNA fits TRBJ2-7 better, so the J call may be wrong. The CDR3 covers 13 residues. CDR1 and CDR2 from the germline V gene are SGHNT and YYREEE (reference sequence). CDR3 loop: CASSRTTGNEQYF. In DNA, the CDR3 is TGTGCCAGCAGCCGAACTACAGGTAACGAGCAGTACTTC.

V gene TRBV9 combines with J gene TRBJ2-3; D perhaps matches TRBD2 (5 bases). The V end lost 3 bases, the J end lost 0 bases, and 14 bases lay between the germline ends. Germline CDR1 SGDLS, CDR2 YYNGEE. This CDR3 is 16 amino acids long. Here the CDR3 DNA reads TGTGCCAGCAGCGAAAGCGGTTGGGTAAGCACAGATACGCAGTATTTT. Residues: CASSESGWVSTDTQYF.

This chain connects TRBV5-6 to TRBJ1-1; TRBD1 might be the D (5 bases). The CDR3 runs to 16 residues. Germline assignment: CDR1 SGHDT and CDR2 YYEEEE. V was shortened by 3 bases and J by 3 bases, with 18 bases between the two germline ends. The CDR3 sequence is CASSSGGGDSYTEAFF. The CDR3 DNA reads as TGTGCCAGCAGCTCGGGGGGAGGCGACAGCTACACTGAAGCTTTCTTT.

The chain couples TRBV6-5 to TRBJ2-1, with 7 bases lining up with TRBD2. Trimming at V came to 6 bases and at J to 8 bases, leaving 13 bases not matched to a gene. The CDR3 totals 15 residues. The V gene's germline CDR1 is MNHEY and CDR2 SVGAGI. The CDR3 bases are TGTGCCAGCAGGATGGGGGGGACCCCCTCGGATGAGCAGTTCTTC. It is translated as CASRMGGTPSDEQFF.

This rearrangement joins TRBV29-1 to TRBJ1-2, with TRBD1 matching 8 bases. The CDR3 has 13 residues. The trim removed 7 bases at V and 3 bases at J, leaving 7 bases unmatched. Germline-derived CDR1 and CDR2 are SQVTM and ANQGSEA. The chain's CDR3 is CSAIRGQDYGYTF. CDR3 bases: TGCAGCGCTATCAGGGGGCAAGACTATGGCTACACCTTC.

The V call is TRBV28, the J call TRBJ2-1; 7 bases are a match to TRBD1. The trim removed 6 bases at V and 6 bases at J, leaving 5 bases unmatched. This CDR3 is 13 amino acids long. Per the germline V gene, CDR1 is MDHEN and CDR2 is SYDVKM. CDR3 residues: CASSSGQANEQFF. The CDR3 DNA follows: TGTGCCAGCAGCTCCGGACAGGCCAATGAGCAGTTCTTC.

The chain is built from TRBV27 and TRBJ2-5, with D unresolved. The V gene lost 0 bases and the J gene lost 5 bases, with 13 bases spanning the gap. Per the germline V gene, CDR1 is MNHEY and CDR2 is SMNVEV (reference sequence). The CDR3 has 15 amino acids. CDR3 sequence: CASSLSTPNFETQYF. The CDR3 DNA reads as TGTGCCAGCAGTTTATCGACCCCGAATTTTGAGACCCAGTACTTC.

The chain carries TRBV7-2 and TRBJ2-1; 9 bases line up with TRBD2. The CDR3 has 15 amino acids. From germline, CDR1 is SGHTA and CDR2 FQGNSA. Trimming cost V 5 bases and J 15 bases; bases outside gene matches: 17. CDR3 sequence (DNA): TGTGCCAGCAGCCCAGGGACTAGCAGGGGAAGGGGGCGGTTCTTC. This codes for CASSPGTSRGRGRFF.

The chain employs TRBV6-1 and TRBJ1-5; TRBD1 agrees at 8 bases. This CDR3 contains 16 residues. Unmatched junction bases numbered 3, after V lost 1 base and J lost 1 base. Looked up from germline, CDR1 is MNHNS and CDR2 is SASEGT. In DNA, the CDR3 is TGTGCCAGCAGTGAAGGCAGGGGGCGAAGCAATCAGCCCCAGCATTTT. As protein: CASSEGRGRSNQPQHF.

V and J are TRBV7-9 and TRBJ2-1; 8 bases are shared with TRBD2. J was trimmed by 6 bases and V by 4 bases; bases with no gene match: 8. CDR1 and CDR2 from the germline V gene are SEHNR and FQNEAQ (reference sequence). The CDR3 length is 15 residues. The CDR3 sequence: CASSSGSGRRNEQFF. CDR3 sequence (DNA): TGTGCCAGCAGCTCCGGGAGCGGGAGACGCAATGAGCAGTTCTTC.

J is TRBJ2-1 and V is TRBV5-6; TRBD1 is a possible D gene (5 bases). The CDR3 sequence is 16 residues long. The V gene lost 4 bases and the J gene lost 7 bases, with 21 bases spanning the gap. Looked up from germline, CDR1 is SGHDT and CDR2 is YYEEEE. CDR3 DNA: TGTGCCAGCAGCAACGGAGCAGGGCCCCCGAAAAATGAGCAGTTCTTC. Translated: CASSNGAGPPKNEQFF. The full variable domain, in which reference TRBV5-6 and TRBJ2-1 provide the parts outside the CDR3, is DAGVTQSPTHLIKTRGQQVTLRCSPKSGHDTVSWYQQALGQGPQFIFQYYEEEERQRGNFPDRFSGHQFPNYSSELNVNALLLGDSALYLCASSNGAGPPKNEQFFGPGTRLTVL.

The rearrangement uses TRBV28 and TRBJ1-2; no clear D gene. CDR3 length: 16 amino acids. Trimming pared 7 bases from V and 4 bases from J, leaving 22 bases between. Germline CDR1 MDHEN, CDR2 SYDVKM. The CDR3 is CASTNEGRVGAYGYTF. The CDR3 DNA follows: TGTGCCAGCACCAACGAGGGTAGGGTCGGCGCCTATGGCTACACCTTC.

This clone was recorded once. CDR3 sequence: CAWSVQWGQSNQPQHF. In DNA form, the CDR3 reads TGTGCCTGGAGTGTACAGTGGGGACAGAGCAATCAGCCCCAGCATTTT. V and J are TRBV30 and TRBJ1-5; 7 bases line up with TRBD1. CDR1 is GTSNPN, CDR2 SVGIG, per germline (reference sequence). This CDR3 has 16 amino acids. After removal of 0 bases from V and 1 base from J, the junction contained 6 bases not matched to a gene.